The 20 T cell receptor beta chains in this list originate from one sample, sequenced in a study of blood T cell repertoires in COVID-19. Assay: immunoSEQ multiplex PCR; the TCRdb copy retains only in-frame clones and omits some. The data hold about 180,000 clones, with approximately 86% observed a single time. Sequenced material: peripheral blood. Receptor source: a woman in her thirties with active or convalescent COVID-19.

This chain links TRBV4-1 with TRBJ2-5, with D possibly TRBD2 on 6 matching bases. Deletions cut 4 bases from V and 9 bases from J, with 18 bases between. This CDR3 has 14 residues. Germline CDR1 and CDR2: MGHRA and YSYEKL. The CDR3 nucleotides read TGCGCCAGCAGCCCTCCGGGACTCTTAGGGGCCCAGTACTTC. It encodes CASSPPGLLGAQYF.

CDR3 nucleotide sequence: TGTGCCAGCGGGACTAGCGGGAGACACGAGCAGTACTTC. Its protein product is CASGTSGRHEQYF. This chain connects TRBV28 to TRBJ2-7; the match to TRBD2 covers 14 bases. The length of the CDR3 is 13 residues. V lost 8 bases and J lost 5; bases outside the gene matches: 2. Germline assignment: CDR1 MDHEN and CDR2 SYDVKM. The complete variable domain, with remaining parts taken from reference TRBV28 and TRBJ2-7, reads DVKVTQSSRYLVKRTGEKVFLECVQDMDHENMFWYRQDPGLGLRLIYFSYDVKMKEKGDIPEGYSVSREKKERFSLILESASTNQTSMYLCASGTSGRHEQYFGPGTRLTVT.

The genes are TRBV2 and TRBJ2-1; 13 nucleotides agree with TRBD2. After removal of 6 bases from V and 8 bases from J, the junction contained 7 bases not matched to a gene. From germline, CDR1 is SNHLY and CDR2 FYNNEI. The CDR3 sequence is 15 residues long. The CDR3 sequence is CASRPGLAGHDEQFF. Written as DNA, the CDR3 is TGTGCCAGCAGACCGGGACTAGCGGGGCACGATGAGCAGTTCTTC.

The V and J genes are TRBV18 and TRBJ2-5; TRBD1 matches at 11 bases. CDR1 is KGHSH and CDR2 is LQKENI in the germline V gene. V shed 3 bases and J 5 bases; nucleotides not matched to a gene: 5. The CDR3 extends over 15 amino acids. Written as DNA, the CDR3 is TGTGCCAGCTCACCTTACCGGGACAGGGGGGAGACCCAGTACTTC. This sequence encodes CASSPYRDRGETQYF.

The rearrangement joins TRBV6-5 to TRBJ2-6, with D hard to call. V lost 2 bases to trimming and J lost 2 bases, with 7 bases between them. The CDR3 length is 15 residues. Germline V lookup: CDR1 MNHEY, CDR2 SVGAGI. The CDR3 DNA sequence: TGTGCCAGCAGTTACGGTGAGACTGGGGCCAACGTCCTGACTTTC. Its translation is CASSYGETGANVLTF.

The V gene is TRBV29-1, the J gene TRBJ1-2; D unresolved. This CDR3 contains 13 residues. Germline V gene data show CDR1 as SQVTM and CDR2 as ANQGSEA. Trimming left V 7 bases short and J 4 bases short, with 16 bases between. CDR3 region: CSAGGWETYGYTF. CDR3 DNA: TGCAGCGCCGGCGGTTGGGAGACCTATGGCTACACCTTC.

This clone was seen more than once but under ten times. The genes are TRBV4-1 and TRBJ1-2; TRBD1 is a possible D gene (5 bases). Trimming took 0 bases from V and 3 from J, leaving 11 bases between them. The germline gives CDR1 MGHRA, CDR2 YSYEKL. The CDR3 consists of 15 residues. The CDR3 spells CASSQDQGLDYGYTF. CDR3 coding DNA: TGCGCCAGCAGCCAAGATCAGGGCCTAGACTATGGCTACACCTTC.

The chain joins TRBV27 to TRBJ2-2; D is unresolved. The CDR3 runs 15 residues. Germline assignment: CDR1 MNHEY and CDR2 SMNVEV (reference sequence). Between the trimmed V and J ends, which lost 7 bases and 4 bases, there was a span of 16 bases. DNA of the CDR3: TGTGCCAGCACCGATGCGTTTGGCGGCACCGGGGAGCTGTTTTTT. Translation gives CASTDAFGGTGELFF.

This chain links TRBV3-1 (or the pseudogene TRBV3-2) with TRBJ1-4; the D gene is possibly TRBD1 (6 bases). This CDR3 region has 15 residues. V lost 4 bases to trimming and J lost 0 bases, with 9 bases between them. Per the germline V gene, CDR1 is LGHDT and CDR2 is YNNKEL (reference sequence). Written as DNA, the CDR3 is TGTGCCAGCAGCCTCCCAGGGGCAACTAATGAAAAACTGTTTTTT. Its protein product is CASSLPGATNEKLFF.

The chain employs TRBV30 and TRBJ1-2, with a weak D call TRBD1 (6 bases). The CDR3 consists of 16 residues. The germline CDR1 and CDR2 sequences are GTSNPN and SVGIG (reference sequence). Trimming took off 2 bases at V and 0 bases at J, with 16 bases between the two ends. CDR3 nucleotide sequence: TGTGCCTGGAGTTTGCCAGACAGGCCGTCTAACTATGGCTACACCTTC. Protein product: CAWSLPDRPSNYGYTF.

The J gene is TRBJ2-2, the V gene TRBV24-1, with TRBD1 identical over 9 bases. CDR1 and CDR2 from the germline V gene are KGHDR and SFDVKD. The ends lost 6 bases at V and 6 bases at J; junction bases unmatched: 4. The CDR3 covers 14 residues. The CDR3 sequence is CATSQRQGAGELFF. The DNA for the CDR3 is TGTGCCACCAGTCAACGACAGGGGGCCGGGGAGCTGTTTTTT.

This clone was seen only once. The rearrangement links TRBV18 to TRBJ1-2, with a weak D call TRBD1 (6 bases). The V gene's germline CDR1 is KGHSH and CDR2 LQKENI. The V and J ends lost 3 bases and 7 bases respectively, with 21 bases between them. This CDR3 contains 16 residues. The CDR3 is CASSPPSTGQRGGYTF. CDR3 DNA: TGTGCCAGCTCACCTCCCAGTACAGGACAGAGAGGTGGCTACACCTTC.

The chain combines TRBV4-2 with TRBJ1-1; 7 bases line up with TRBD1. V shed 3 bases, J shed 4 bases, and the junction held 8 bases outside the gene matches. Germline CDR1 and CDR2: LGHNA and YNFKEQ. This CDR3 region has 15 residues. CDR3 sequence reads: CASSQPRGYSTEAFF. CDR3 bases: TGTGCCAGCAGCCAGCCCAGGGGGTACAGCACTGAAGCTTTCTTT.

This clone came up once. This chain joins TRBV5-1 and TRBJ1-5; 8 nucleotides line up with TRBD1. This CDR3 contains 14 residues. Losses at the gene ends were 0 bases for V and 4 bases for J; bases not matched to a gene: 0. CDR1 is SGHRS, CDR2 YFSETQ, per germline. CDR3 in amino acids: CASSLGTGNQPQHF. The CDR3 DNA sequence: TGCGCCAGCAGCTTGGGGACAGGGAATCAGCCCCAGCATTTT.

This clone was seen a single time. This chain connects TRBV5-6 to TRBJ1-4, with 9 bases lining up with TRBD1. Trimming removed 5 bases from V and 7 bases from J; junction bases left unmatched: 12. Germline V gene data show CDR1 as SGHDT and CDR2 as YYEEEE. The CDR3 length is 16 residues. DNA of the CDR3: TGTGCCAGCAGTTATAACGAACAGGGGGCGCGTGAAAAACTGTTTTTT. Translation gives CASSYNEQGAREKLFF.

The chain employs TRBV5-6 and TRBJ2-7; 12 bases line up with TRBD2. Germline CDR1 and CDR2: SGHDT and YYEEEE. The CDR3 extends over 16 amino acids. V lost 3 bases, J lost 3 bases, and 7 bases stayed unmatched. CDR3 in amino acids: CASSSGTSGPYYEQYF. The CDR3 nucleotides are TGTGCCAGCAGCTCCGGGACTAGCGGGCCCTACTACGAGCAGTACTTC. Variable domain in full (rest from reference TRBV5-6 and TRBJ2-7): DAGVTQSPTHLIKTRGQQVTLRCSPKSGHDTVSWYQQALGQGPQFIFQYYEEEERQRGNFPDRFSGHQFPNYSSELNVNALLLGDSALYLCASSSGTSGPYYEQYFGPGTRLTVT.

The CDR3 loop is CASSGWARGLEQYF. DNA of the CDR3: TGTGCCAGCAGTGGGTGGGCCAGGGGGCTCGAGCAGTACTTC. The chain couples TRBV27 to TRBJ2-7; 8 positions match TRBD1. Germline trimming cut 5 bases from V and 6 bases from J; bases unmatched to any gene: 9. CDR1 and CDR2 (germline): MNHEY, SMNVEV (reference sequence). This CDR3 contains 14 residues.

The chain has TRBV19 and TRBJ1-2; 8 nucleotides line up with TRBD1. Trimming removed 5 bases from V and 4 bases from J; junction bases left unmatched: 3. Germline-derived CDR1 and CDR2 are LNHDA and SQIVND (reference sequence). The CDR3 consists of 13 residues. CDR3 sequence reads: CASSPGTGYGYTF. In DNA, the CDR3 is TGTGCCAGTAGTCCCGGGACAGGCTATGGCTACACCTTC.

The V call is TRBV19, the J call TRBJ2-5; TRBD1 matches at 9 bases. The CDR3 is 15 residues long. J gave up 5 bases and V 0 bases, and 4 bases lay outside the gene matches. Germline V gene sequence: CDR1 LNHDA, CDR2 SQIVND (reference sequence). CDR3 sequence reads: CASSIDIDRGETQYF. The CDR3 bases are TGTGCCAGTAGTATAGACATAGACAGGGGGGAGACCCAGTACTTC.

This clone appeared once. CDR3 nucleotide sequence: TGTGCCTGGTGCCCGGGACTAGGGAGACTTACGCAGTATTTT. Translated, it gives CAWCPGLGRLTQYF. The chain links TRBV30 to TRBJ2-3; 8 positions match TRBD2. CDR3 length equals 14 residues. Germline lookup yields CDR1 GTSNPN and CDR2 SVGIG (reference sequence). V dropped 5 bases and J dropped 8; count of bases not matched to a gene: 12.